This T cell receptor beta chain was captured by sequencing in a study of sequential checkpoint blockade in melanoma (dated by TCRdb to between 2018 and 2021). Background on the whole study: Using 1:1 randomization, the trial assigned patients either to first-line nivolumab followed by ipilimumab (arm A) or to ipilimumab followed by nivolumab (arm B). Maintenance nivolumab came after each of the two trial sequences. Here is what the overall study found, with its caveats: The response-prediction model combining TCR metrics and mutation burden needs validation in larger, independent patient cohorts.

The label giving this sample's treatment or condition can be read as: randomized to nivolumab then ipilimumab (arm A) or the reverse (arm B). Prior DNA-damaging chemotherapy had not been received by any trial patient. On a FACS Aria II flow cytometer, live CD3+CD8+ cells that were negative for CD19 and CD56 were sorted from thawed PBMCs. Samples came from patients with melanoma in CheckMate 064, a randomized, open-label phase II trial of sequential checkpoint blockade. Peripheral blood mononuclear cells were collected by leukapheresis, purified with Ficoll-Paque, and frozen in human serum with roughly 10% DMSO. Immediately after sorting, the purity of the sorted blood CD3+CD8+ cells was confirmed to be >98%, and DNA was then extracted. The immunoSEQ Assay was used to immunosequence TCRbeta CDR3 regions from genomic DNA. Before high-throughput sequencing, genomic DNA was amplified using bias-controlled multiplex PCR. Per the original workflow: To quantify the absolute abundance of each unique TCRbeta CDR3 region, the sequences were collapsed and filtered. Clonality, defined as 1 minus Pielou's evenness, was calculated using only productive rearrangements. A previously published method was used to identify clones with significantly greater frequencies in on-treatment samples than in baseline samples. Entries here come from immuneACCESS through TCRdb and include only in-frame sequences with V and J called. Some clones fail to appear in such tables; in the studies checked, an unresolved V gene covers under half of the shortfall, and the cause of the remainder is unknown. V and J calls plus clone size are reproduced from that table; the DNA served to infer D and trimming. The sample table records 15,000 to 20,000 clones; over 55% of these occur just once. The ten largest account for 21% of the sample.

With respect to this clone: Its antigen has not been determined. The record has no base qualities; no much larger clone is one base away.

Sequenced material: CD8+ T cells sorted from blood (inferred from file names), taken from a patient given nivolumab and ipilimumab in sequence. This receptor was identified in a human donor with melanoma.

The CDR3: CASSEQGFSYEQYF. The nucleotide sequence is given as TGTGCCAGCAGTGAACAGGGTTTTTCCTACGAGCAGTACTTC. The chain links TRBV28 with TRBJ2-7; matching of 6 bases hints at TRBD1 as the D gene. The germline V gene supplies CDR1 MDHEN and CDR2 SYDVKM. The CDR3 spans 14 residues, from the cysteine through the phenylalanine. The only DNA kept is the CDR3, 42 bases in frame from the first base. Trimming costs V 5 bases and J 1 base, and their ends lie 12 bases apart.